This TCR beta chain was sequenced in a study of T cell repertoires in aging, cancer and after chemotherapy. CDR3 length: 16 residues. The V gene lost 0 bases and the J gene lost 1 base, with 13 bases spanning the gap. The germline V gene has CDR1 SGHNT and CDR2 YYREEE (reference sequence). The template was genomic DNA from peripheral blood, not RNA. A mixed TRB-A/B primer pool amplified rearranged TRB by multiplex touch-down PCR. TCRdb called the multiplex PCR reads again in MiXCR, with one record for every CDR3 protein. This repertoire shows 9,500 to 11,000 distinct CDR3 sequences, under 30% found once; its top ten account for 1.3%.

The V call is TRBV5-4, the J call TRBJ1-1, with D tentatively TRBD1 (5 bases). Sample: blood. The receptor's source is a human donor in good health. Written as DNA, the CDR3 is TGTGCCAGCAGCTTGGGGGGACTCGGGGGGAACACTGAAGCTTTCTTT. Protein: CASSLGGLGGNTEAFF.